This passage covers 32 T cell receptor beta chains from one sample sequenced in a study of identical twins. Using its own MiXCR run on the 5' RACE reads, TCRdb lists one record per CDR3 protein. The profile covers hundreds of thousands of distinct CDR3 sequences, with more than 9% appearing a single time and about 1.5% taken by the ten largest. The sample was also reused in another study, on yellow fever vaccine responses in identical twins.

The sequencing input was PBMCs. The receptors come from a woman aged 18 to 35 in good health.

This clonotype was counted only a few times. The chain couples TRBV25-1 to TRBJ2-1; 11 bases map to TRBD1. Germline CDR1 and CDR2: MGHDK and SYGVNS. Trimming took 7 bases from V and 4 from J; bases not matched to a gene: 6. This CDR3 contains 15 residues. In DNA form, the CDR3 reads TGTGCCAGCATCAAGGACAGGGGGCGATACAATGAGCAGTTCTTC. It is translated as CASIKDRGRYNEQFF.

The rearrangement joins TRBV6-6 to TRBJ2-1; TRBD1 is a possible D gene (6 bases). CDR3 length: 13 amino acids. V was cut by 11 bases and J by 7 bases, with 18 bases left in between. Looked up from germline, CDR1 is MNHNY and CDR2 is SVGAGI (reference sequence). CDR3 in DNA: TGTGCCCTCGGGGCAGGGGAACGGAATGAGCAGTTCTTC. It codes for CALGAGERNEQFF.

The chain couples TRBV4-2 to TRBJ1-3; the D is unclear. V was cut by 0 bases and J by 0 bases, with 9 bases left in between. This CDR3 has 16 residues. Germline lookup yields CDR1 LGHNA and CDR2 YNFKEQ. CDR3 in DNA: TGTGCCAGCAGCCAAGAGCACACACGCTCTGGAAACACCATATATTTT. Amino acids: CASSQEHTRSGNTIYF.

The chain combines TRBV25-1 with TRBJ1-2; a weak D match, TRBD1 (5 bases). The length of the CDR3 is 11 residues. CDR1 is MGHDK and CDR2 is SYGVNS in the germline V gene. The V end was cut by 8 bases, the J end by 4 bases, with 8 bases between. CDR3 loop: CASFDSYGYTF. In DNA, the CDR3 is TGTGCCAGCTTTGACAGCTATGGCTACACCTTC.

The genes are TRBV13 and TRBJ2-3, with D hard to call. The CDR3 runs 16 residues. Germline loops: CDR1 PRHDT, CDR2 FYEKMQ (reference sequence). The V end lost 5 bases, the J end lost 0 bases, and 15 bases lay between the germline ends. For the CDR3, the DNA is TGTGCCAGCAGCCCATCGGTGCGGATGAGCACAGATACGCAGTATTTT. This sequence encodes CASSPSVRMSTDTQYF.

This clonotype came up a few times. J is TRBJ2-1 and V is TRBV5-1, with 8 nucleotides matching TRBD2. Germline CDR1 SGHRS, CDR2 YFSETQ. V was pared by 4 bases and J by 4 bases, with 10 bases of the junction left unmatched. This CDR3 comprises 16 residues. The CDR3 is CASSLVTTSVYNEQFF. In DNA, the CDR3 is TGCGCCAGCAGCCTAGTTACGACTAGCGTGTACAATGAGCAGTTCTTC.

This clonotype was detected only a few times. The V and J genes are TRBV3-1 and TRBJ2-7; unclear D gene. The CDR3 loop spans 14 amino acids. Trimming stripped 1 base from V and 7 bases from J, with 14 bases between. Germline V gene lookup returns CDR1 LGHDT and CDR2 YNNKEL (reference sequence). CDR3 in DNA: TGTGCCAGCAGCCAAGGGCGCTTCACTATGGAGCAGTACTTC. It translates to CASSQGRFTMEQYF.

This clonotype was counted a few times. The V and J genes are TRBV20-1 and TRBJ2-3, with D possibly TRBD2 on 5 matching bases. The V and J ends lost 3 bases and 5 bases respectively, with 12 bases between them. Per the germline V gene, CDR1 is DFQATT and CDR2 is SNEGSKA (reference sequence). The CDR3 consists of 13 residues. In nucleotides, the CDR3 is TGCAGTGCTAGTGCGGGTAACATAGATACGCAGTATTTT. Protein sequence: CSASAGNIDTQYF.

This clonotype was observed a handful of times. The V gene is TRBV20-1, the J gene TRBJ2-1; D remains ambiguous. CDR1 is DFQATT and CDR2 is SNEGSKA in the germline V gene (reference sequence). The length of the CDR3 is 12 residues. Trimming removed 3 bases at V and 9 bases at J, with 12 bases between. In DNA form, the CDR3 reads TGCAGTGCTAGTCGGAGAATCGGTGAGCAGTTCTTC. Its translation: CSASRRIGEQFF.

This sequence joins TRBV20-1 and TRBJ2-5; 12 bases match TRBD2. J was trimmed by 0 bases and V by 6 bases; bases with no gene match: 20. The germline V gene encodes CDR1 DFQATT and CDR2 SNEGSKA (reference sequence). The CDR3 spans 20 residues. The CDR3 DNA reads as TGCAGTGCCCTACCCGTGTCGCTAGCGGGAGGGCGGATCAACCAAGAGACCCAGTACTTC. Translation gives CSALPVSLAGGRINQETQYF.

This clonotype has ten or more counts. The chain is built from TRBV5-1 and TRBJ2-1; 7 bases line up with TRBD2. Looked up from germline, CDR1 is SGHRS and CDR2 is YFSETQ. The CDR3 loop spans 16 amino acids. The junction had 10 bases not matched to a gene; V was cut back by 2 bases and J by 5 bases. The CDR3 reads CASSFLLSGVNNEQFF. The CDR3 nucleotides read TGCGCCAGCAGCTTTCTCTTGAGCGGGGTTAACAATGAGCAGTTCTTC.

This clonotype was recorded a few times. V and J are TRBV6-5 and TRBJ2-2; a weak D match, TRBD1 (6 bases). In germline, CDR1 is MNHEY, CDR2 SVGAGI. CDR3 length: 13 residues. V lost 0 bases and J lost 8, with 7 bases in between. CDR3 coding DNA: TGTGCCAGCAGTTACTCAGGGGGAGGGGAGCTGTTTTTT. The encoded protein is CASSYSGGGELFF.

This clonotype has just a few counts. The genes are TRBV20-1 and TRBJ2-7; 8 positions agree with TRBD2. V lost 5 bases to trimming and J lost 4 bases; unmatched junction nucleotides: 4. This CDR3 has 12 amino acids. Germline lookup yields CDR1 DFQATT and CDR2 SNEGSKA (reference sequence). CDR3 nucleotides: TGCAGTGCTGGGCGGGGGGAATACGAGCAGTACGTC. Translated, it gives CSAGRGEYEQYV.

The chain employs TRBV3-1 and TRBJ1-1; D is unclear. The V gene's germline CDR1 is LGHDT and CDR2 YNNKEL (reference sequence). V dropped 1 base and J dropped 8 bases, with 17 bases sitting between them. This CDR3 comprises 15 residues. CDR3 nucleotide sequence: TGTGCCAGCAGCCAAGCCGTGGCAATGGGTCTCGAAGCTTTCTTT. Protein product: CASSQAVAMGLEAFF.

The chain joins TRBV5-1 to TRBJ2-1, with TRBD2 matching 13 bases. The CDR3 is 15 residues long. With V trimmed by 4 bases and J by 9 bases, 7 bases remained unmatched. CDR1 and CDR2 from the germline V gene are SGHRS and YFSETQ. The CDR3 spells CASSPPGLAGAEQFF. CDR3 bases: TGCGCCAGCAGCCCACCCGGACTAGCGGGAGCTGAGCAGTTCTTC. Drawing the rest from reference TRBV5-1 and TRBJ2-1, the complete variable domain is KAGVTQTPRYLIKTRGQQVTLSCSPISGHRSVSWYQQTPGQGLQFLFEYFSETQRNKGNFPGRFSGRQFSNSRSEMNVSTLELGDSALYLCASSPPGLAGAEQFFGPGTRLTVL.

This clonotype turned up a few times. This chain links TRBV28 with TRBJ2-1, with D perhaps matching TRBD2 (7 bases). V gave up 6 bases and J gave up 2 bases, with 14 bases separating them. Germline loops: CDR1 MDHEN, CDR2 SYDVKM. CDR3 size: 15 residues. The CDR3 DNA sequence: TGTGCCAGCAGGCTGGGGGGGCCACCCTACAATGAGCAGTTCTTC. This gives the protein CASRLGGPPYNEQFF.

As DNA, the CDR3 is TGTGCCACCAGTGATTTGGGGTCGGGACTAGCGGGGGGCAACAATGAGCAGTTCTTC. This codes for CATSDLGSGLAGGNNEQFF. V is TRBV24-1 and J is TRBJ2-1; the match to TRBD2 covers 15 bases. Germline assignment: CDR1 KGHDR and CDR2 SFDVKD. This CDR3 is 19 amino acids long. J gave up 5 bases and V 0 bases, and 7 bases lay outside the gene matches.

CDR3 in amino acids: CASSLEGGGTGELFF. CDR3 coding DNA: TGTGCCAGCAGTTTAGAGGGTGGTGGCACCGGGGAGCTGTTTTTT. This rearrangement joins TRBV28 to TRBJ2-2; D might be TRBD2 (5 bases). In germline, CDR1 is MDHEN, CDR2 SYDVKM. The V end was cut by 2 bases, the J end by 4 bases, with 11 bases between. The CDR3 totals 15 residues.

This clonotype was seen a few times. The genes are TRBV28 and TRBJ2-1; tentative D call: TRBD1 (5 bases). The CDR3 contains 15 residues. From germline, CDR1 is MDHEN and CDR2 SYDVKM. V lost 5 bases and J lost 6, with 17 bases in between. This CDR3 is CASSRPTVMFNEQFF. The CDR3 DNA follows: TGTGCCAGCAGTCGACCGACAGTGATGTTCAATGAGCAGTTCTTC.

This chain links TRBV20-1 with TRBJ2-5, with 7 positions matching TRBD2. This CDR3 has 13 residues. Germline lookup yields CDR1 DFQATT and CDR2 SNEGSKA (reference sequence). Trimming at V came to 3 bases and at J to 6 bases, leaving 7 bases not matched to a gene. The CDR3 DNA follows: TGCAGTGCTAGTGGGACTACCATGCAGACCCAGTACTTC. It translates to CSASGTTMQTQYF.

This clonotype came up a few times. This chain uses TRBV2 with TRBJ1-3, with D perhaps matching TRBD1 (5 bases). The V and J ends lost 8 bases and 1 base respectively, with 12 bases between them. The CDR3 is 14 amino acids. CDR1 and CDR2 from the germline V gene are SNHLY and FYNNEI. The DNA of the CDR3 is TGTGCCAGCGACAGAATACAATCTGGAAACACCATATATTTT. The encoded protein is CASDRIQSGNTIYF.

V is TRBV5-1 and J is TRBJ2-2; D is ambiguous. V lost 0 bases, J lost 5 bases, and 8 bases lay in between. CDR3 length: 14 amino acids. Germline V gives CDR1 SGHRS, CDR2 YFSETQ. The CDR3 nucleotides read TGCGCCAGCAGCTTGGGAATTTTAACCGGGGAGCTGTTTTTT. This gives the protein CASSLGILTGELFF.

This clonotype was found many times. The V gene is TRBV20-1, the J gene TRBJ1-6; 7 nucleotides agree with TRBD1. This CDR3 has 15 amino acids. Germline CDR1 is DFQATT and CDR2 is SNEGSKA (reference sequence). J gave up 8 bases and V 4 bases, and 11 bases lay outside the gene matches. In DNA, the CDR3 is TGCAGTGCTACCCGAACCGGGACAGAATATTCACCCCTCCACTTT. This codes for CSATRTGTEYSPLHF.

This clonotype was picked up many times. This sequence joins TRBV7-8 and TRBJ2-7; TRBD1 aligns across 8 bases. The J segment lost 4 bases and the V segment lost 4 bases, leaving 3 bases of the junction unmatched. Per the germline V gene, CDR1 is SGHVS and CDR2 is FQNEAQ. The length of the CDR3 is 13 residues. CDR3 nucleotide sequence: TGTGCCAGCAGCTATAGACAGGGGTACGAGCAGTACGTC. Its protein product is CASSYRQGYEQYV.

CDR3 region: CASSQDGNSYEQYF. CDR3 nucleotide sequence: TGTGCCAGCAGTCAAGACGGGAACTCCTACGAGCAGTACTTC. The chain has TRBV7-3 and TRBJ2-7; maybe TRBD2 (5 bases). The CDR3 runs 14 residues. Germline CDR1 and CDR2: SGHTA and FQGTGA. V was trimmed by 6 bases and J by 0 bases, leaving 12 bases between them. Together with reference TRBV7-3 and TRBJ2-7, the CDR3 gives the full variable domain: GAGVSQTPSNKVTEKGKYVELRCDPISGHTALYWYRQSLGQGPEFLIYFQGTGAADDSGLPNDRFFAVRPEGSVSTLKIQRTERGDSAVYLCASSQDGNSYEQYFGPGTRLTVT.

The sample holds many counts of this clonotype. The chain is built from TRBV10-2 and TRBJ2-5; D perhaps matches TRBD1 (5 bases). V was shortened by 4 bases and J by 2 bases, with 11 bases between the two germline ends. CDR3 length: 14 amino acids. CDR1 is WSHSY, CDR2 SAAADI, per germline. CDR3 amino acids: CASSVAGQQETQYF. The DNA of the CDR3 is TGCGCCAGCAGTGTGGCAGGGCAGCAAGAGACCCAGTACTTC.

This chain's CDR3 is CASSHAPGSGRSYNEQFF. The CDR3 DNA is TGTGCCAGCAGCCACGCCCCGGGCAGCGGGAGATCCTACAATGAGCAGTTCTTC. This chain joins TRBV3-1 and TRBJ2-1; 8 bases match TRBD2. The trim removed 3 bases at V and 1 base at J, leaving 11 bases unmatched. The CDR3 runs 18 residues. CDR1 LGHDT and CDR2 YNNKEL come from the germline V gene (reference sequence).

V and J are TRBV9 and TRBJ2-3; D not resolved. Germline values: CDR1 SGDLS, CDR2 YYNGEE. V dropped 2 bases and J dropped 1 base, with 17 bases sitting between them. CDR3 length equals 17 residues. The CDR3 region is CASSVYSRPGGTDTQYF. In DNA form, the CDR3 reads TGTGCCAGCAGCGTTTACTCAAGGCCTGGTGGCACAGATACGCAGTATTTT.

V is TRBV5-5 and J is TRBJ2-7; D is uncertain. Germline V gene data show CDR1 as SGHKS and CDR2 as YYEKEE (reference sequence). Trimming shortened V by 4 bases and J by 2 bases, and 16 bases separated the two germline ends. The CDR3 covers 15 residues. This chain's CDR3 is CASSPVVGSTYEQYV. CDR3 in DNA: TGTGCCAGCAGCCCCGTGGTAGGGTCTACCTACGAGCAGTACGTC.

The sample holds a few counts of this clonotype. The V and J genes are TRBV11-1 and TRBJ2-1, with 16 bases lining up with TRBD2. The CDR3 runs to 18 residues. The ends lost 6 bases at V and 0 bases at J; junction bases unmatched: 5. Germline lookup yields CDR1 SGHAT and CDR2 FQDESV (reference sequence). CDR3 bases: TGTGCCAGCAGGGGACTAGCGGGAGGGCCTGGCTCCTACAATGAGCAGTTCTTC. This sequence encodes CASRGLAGGPGSYNEQFF.

The table lists this clonotype with a few counts. This rearrangement joins TRBV28 to TRBJ1-1; D gene ambiguous. The V gene's germline CDR1 is MDHEN and CDR2 SYDVKM. This CDR3 region has 14 residues. V gave up 5 bases and J gave up 5 bases, with 15 bases separating them. The CDR3 loop reads CASSRPYDGTEAFF. CDR3 nucleotide sequence: TGTGCCAGCAGTCGGCCATACGACGGAACTGAAGCTTTCTTT.

V is TRBV10-2 and J is TRBJ1-5, with 8 bases identical to TRBD1. The CDR3 covers 13 residues. V lost 6 bases and J lost 5; bases outside the gene matches: 3. Germline CDR1 reads WSHSY; CDR2 reads SAAADI. This chain's CDR3 is CASRNRGDQPQHF. DNA for the CDR3: TGCGCCAGCAGAAACAGGGGGGATCAGCCCCAGCATTTT.